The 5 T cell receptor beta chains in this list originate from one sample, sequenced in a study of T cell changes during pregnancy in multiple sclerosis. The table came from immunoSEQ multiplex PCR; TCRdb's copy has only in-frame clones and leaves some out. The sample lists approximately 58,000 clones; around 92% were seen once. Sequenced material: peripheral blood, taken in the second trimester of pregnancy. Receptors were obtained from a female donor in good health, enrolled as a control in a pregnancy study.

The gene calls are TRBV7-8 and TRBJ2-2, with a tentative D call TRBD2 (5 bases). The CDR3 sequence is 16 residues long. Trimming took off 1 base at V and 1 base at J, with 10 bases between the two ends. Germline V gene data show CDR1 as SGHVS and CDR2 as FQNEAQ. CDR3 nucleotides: TGTGCCAGCAGCTTAGAGGCTAGCAAGAACACCGGGGAGCTGTTTTTT. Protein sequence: CASSLEASKNTGELFF.

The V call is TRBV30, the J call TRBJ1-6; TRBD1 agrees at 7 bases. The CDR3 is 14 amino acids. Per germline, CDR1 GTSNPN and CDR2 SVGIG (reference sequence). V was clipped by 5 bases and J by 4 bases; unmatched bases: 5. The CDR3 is CAWGTELYNSPLHF. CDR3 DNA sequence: TGTGCCTGGGGGACAGAACTTTATAATTCACCCCTCCACTTT. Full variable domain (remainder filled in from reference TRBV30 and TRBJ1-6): SQTIHQWPATLVQPVGSPLSLECTVEGTSNPNLYWYRQAAGRGLQLLFYSVGIGQISSEVPQNLSASRPQDRQFILSSKKLLLSDSGFYLCAWGTELYNSPLHFGNGTRLTVT.

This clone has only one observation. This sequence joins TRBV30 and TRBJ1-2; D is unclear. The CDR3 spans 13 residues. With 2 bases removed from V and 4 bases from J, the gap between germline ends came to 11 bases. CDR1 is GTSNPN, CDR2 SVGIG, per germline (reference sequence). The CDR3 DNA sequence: TGTGCCTGGAGTAAGGGAGAGGGCTATGGCTACACCTTC. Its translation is CAWSKGEGYGYTF.

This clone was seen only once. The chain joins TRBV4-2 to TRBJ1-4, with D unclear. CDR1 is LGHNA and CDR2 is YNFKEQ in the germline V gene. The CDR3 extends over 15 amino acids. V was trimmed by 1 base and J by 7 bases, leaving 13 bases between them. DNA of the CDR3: TGTGCCAGCAGCCAAGCCGGGGTTTCTTCTGAAAAACTGTTTTTT. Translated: CASSQAGVSSEKLFF.

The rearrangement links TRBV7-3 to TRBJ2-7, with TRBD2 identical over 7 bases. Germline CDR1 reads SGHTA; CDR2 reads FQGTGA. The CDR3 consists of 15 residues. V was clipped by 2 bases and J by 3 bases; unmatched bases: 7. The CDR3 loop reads CASSLSAGAYYEQYF. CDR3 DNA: TGTGCCAGCAGCTTATCCGCGGGAGCCTACTACGAGCAGTACTTC.